Below, one T cell receptor (beta chain) is given with its context. The source of the sample is a study of T cells expressing NK-cell markers. Study information: The authors sequenced eight donors, of whom seven were HCMV-seropositive and one was seronegative.

This CDR3 comprises 14 residues. Germline V gene sequence: CDR1 DFQATT, CDR2 SNEGSKA (reference sequence). From the 5' RACE reads, TCRdb lists one entry per CDR3 protein and no DNA. The table lists some 600,000 distinct CDR3 sequences. The receptor's source is a man in his late teens or twenties in good health. The chain is built from TRBV20-1 and TRBJ1-1; TCRdb outputs TRBD1, but without DNA this stays unchecked. Sequenced input: blood T cells: a sorted CD56 or NKG2C T cell subset, CD4+ or CD8+ T cells, or bulk PBMC T cells (not recorded which). This CDR3 is CKGQGFLVGTEAFF.